This TCR beta chain was captured in a study of blood T cells in healthy people across ages. General observations from the study: Long-lived and aged donors differed, with more naive CD4+ cells and higher diversity in the long-lived. Roughly linearly, TCR beta diversity per million T cells fell as age increased. Leaving the PBMCs unsorted stopped any conclusive comparison of naive versus antigen-experienced cells. The unknown donor CMV status may have confounded expanded clonotype changes.

The germline V gene encodes CDR1 GTSNPN and CDR2 SVGIG (reference sequence). V was pared by 2 bases and J by 7 bases, with 5 bases of the junction left unmatched. The CDR3 runs 14 residues. Only a few counts were recorded for this clonotype. Its specificity is not known. It was with a sample-barcoded 5' primer and a J-beta primer mix that a second PCR of roughly 7 to 12 cycles was run. MiXCR, applied by TCRdb to the 5' RACE reads, yields one record per CDR3 protein. The data contain approximately 1,000,000 distinct CDR3 sequences, roughly two fifths of them seen just once; the ten biggest clones take up approximately 14%.

The gene calls are TRBV30 and TRBJ1-6; 7 bases map to TRBD1. The receptor was derived from a man aged 18-30 years in good health. Source material: blood. The CDR3 sequence: CAWSTGVGNSPLHF. The CDR3 bases are TGTGCCTGGAGTACAGGGGTAGGCAATTCACCCCTCCACTTT.